A single sample is the source of the 7 T cell receptor beta chains below, sequenced in a study of cytomegalovirus exposure and HLA in healthy donors. The method was immunoSEQ multiplex PCR; TCRdb's version includes in-frame clones alone and lacks a portion of them. This table holds around 200,000 clones, roughly 77% found once. Material for sequencing was PBMCs. Receptor source: a woman aged 30 to 39 in good health and CMV-seronegative.

This clone is a singleton in its sample. In nucleotides, the CDR3 is TGTGCCACGGGACAGACCACCAACACCGGGGAGCTGTTTTTT. Protein: CATGQTTNTGELFF. The rearrangement joins TRBV19 to TRBJ2-2; 7 bases fit TRBD1. The CDR3 sequence is 14 residues long. V was pared by 10 bases and J by 2 bases, with 7 bases of the junction left unmatched. The germline V gene has CDR1 LNHDA and CDR2 SQIVND (reference sequence).

V usage is TRBV2 and J usage is TRBJ1-1; TRBD1 is a possible D gene (6 bases). CDR3 length: 14 residues. V dropped 7 bases and J dropped 0 bases, with 12 bases sitting between them. Germline V gives CDR1 SNHLY, CDR2 FYNNEI. DNA for the CDR3: TGTGCCAGCACGAAGCAGGGGATGAACACTGAAGCTTTCTTT. It yields the protein CASTKQGMNTEAFF. Supplemented by reference TRBV2 and TRBJ1-1, the full variable domain reads EPEVTQTPSHQVTQMGQEVILRCVPISNHLYFYWYRQILGQKVEFLVSFYNNEISEKSEIFDDQFSVERPDGSNFTLKIRSTKLEDSAMYFCASTKQGMNTEAFFGQGTRLTVV.

V usage is TRBV4-1 and J usage is TRBJ1-5; D may be TRBD1 (6 bases). The CDR3 is made up of 13 amino acids. V lost 4 bases and J 8 bases, leaving 12 bases between the germline ends. Looked up from germline, CDR1 is MGHRA and CDR2 is YSYEKL. CDR3 DNA sequence: TGCGCCAGCAGCCGGCAGGGGCCGGAGCCCCAGCATTTT. Translating it yields CASSRQGPEPQHF.

There are many counts of this clone. The chain couples TRBV27 to TRBJ2-7, with 10 bases matching TRBD1. This CDR3 contains 15 residues. From germline, CDR1 is MNHEY and CDR2 SMNVEV (reference sequence). The V gene end was trimmed by 5 bases and the J gene end by 3 bases; junction bases not matched to a gene: 7. The CDR3 DNA follows: TGTGCCAGCAGTCCTGGGACAGGGGACGTCTACGAGCAGTACTTC. This translates into CASSPGTGDVYEQYF.

The chain joins TRBV6-5 to TRBJ2-4, with 9 positions matching TRBD1. Germline V gene lookup returns CDR1 MNHEY and CDR2 SVGAGI. After removal of 6 bases from V and 9 bases from J, the junction contained 9 bases not matched to a gene. The CDR3 is 14 amino acids. The CDR3 reads CASSQDRGLSIQYF. CDR3 nucleotide sequence: TGTGCCAGCAGCCAGGACAGGGGCCTTAGCATTCAGTACTTC.

This chain links TRBV2 with TRBJ2-7, with TRBD2 identical over 8 bases. CDR1 is SNHLY, CDR2 FYNNEI, per germline. The CDR3 is 17 residues long. Trimming removed 9 bases from V and 0 bases from J; junction bases left unmatched: 16. The chain's CDR3 is CARGPRSAGGPSYEQYF. CDR3 nucleotides: TGTGCCAGGGGACCTCGTTCTGCGGGAGGCCCCTCCTACGAGCAGTACTTC.

The rearrangement joins TRBV10-3 to TRBJ1-1; D gene uncertain. V was trimmed by 4 bases and J by 0 bases, leaving 12 bases between them. The CDR3 length is 15 residues. In germline, CDR1 is ENHRY, CDR2 SYGVKD. The CDR3 is CAISASDGMNTEAFF. CDR3 bases: TGTGCCATCAGTGCCTCGGACGGGATGAACACTGAAGCTTTCTTT.